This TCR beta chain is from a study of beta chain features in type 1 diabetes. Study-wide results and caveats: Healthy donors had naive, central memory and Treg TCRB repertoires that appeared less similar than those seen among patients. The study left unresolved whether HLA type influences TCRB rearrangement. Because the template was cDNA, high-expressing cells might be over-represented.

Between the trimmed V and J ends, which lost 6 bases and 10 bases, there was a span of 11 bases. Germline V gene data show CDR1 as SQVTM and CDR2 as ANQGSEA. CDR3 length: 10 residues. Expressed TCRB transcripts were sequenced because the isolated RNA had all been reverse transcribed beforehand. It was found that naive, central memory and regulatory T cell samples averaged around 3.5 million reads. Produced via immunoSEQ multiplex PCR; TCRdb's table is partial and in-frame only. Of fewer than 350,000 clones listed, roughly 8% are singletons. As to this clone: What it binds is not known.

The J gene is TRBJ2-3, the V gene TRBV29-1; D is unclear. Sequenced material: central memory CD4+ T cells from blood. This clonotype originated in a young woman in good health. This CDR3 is CSVKKPAQYF. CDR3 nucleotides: TGCAGCGTGAAGAAACCGGCGCAGTATTTT.